This T cell receptor (beta chain) derives from a study of control samples from healthy donors and cancer patients. With V trimmed by 0 bases and J by 10 bases, 7 bases remained unmatched. The CDR3 is 16 amino acids. Germline V gene lookup returns CDR1 LGHDT and CDR2 YNNKEL (reference sequence). Profiling relied on immunoSEQ multiplex PCR, and the TCRdb table lists in-frame clones only, not all of them. Altogether about 86,000 clones are present, roughly 93% being singletons, with the ten largest covering around 5%. This receptor was identified in a young woman in good health. Source material: blood. The chain combines TRBV3-1 (or the pseudogene TRBV3-2) with TRBJ2-1; 12 positions match TRBD2. DNA of the CDR3: TGTGCCAGCAGCCAAGATTCTAGCGGGGGGGCCAGGGAGCAGTTCTTC. As protein: CASSQDSSGGAREQFF.